This TCR beta chain derives from a study of T cell responses to AZD1222 COVID-19 vaccine. The study, taken as a whole, reports: Spike-specific TCR breadth and depth rose after two AZD1222 doses.

The repertoire was sequenced with immunoSEQ multiplex PCR; TCRdb's copy has only in-frame clones and lacks some. Of more than 110,000 clones listed, just over 90% are singletons. To note about this clone: Its antigen is as yet unknown.

The germline CDR1 and CDR2 sequences are SGDLS and YYNGEE. The length of the CDR3 is 14 residues. Trimming at V came to 5 bases and at J to 6 bases, leaving 10 bases not matched to a gene. This sequence originates from an adult in good health. Sequencing was performed on peripheral blood, taken on day 0 of AZD1222 vaccination. The J gene is TRBJ2-7, the V gene TRBV9; 8 nucleotides align to TRBD1. CDR3 residues: CASSSGQGTSEQYF. DNA of the CDR3: TGTGCCAGCAGTTCCGGACAGGGTACAAGCGAGCAGTACTTC.